This passage covers 20 T cell receptor beta chains from one sample sequenced in a study of T cell changes during pregnancy in multiple sclerosis. Using immunoSEQ multiplex PCR, the repertoire was profiled, and TCRdb retains in-frame clones only, with some absent. The data contain almost 20,000 clones, around 89% of them singletons. This material consisted of CD8+ T cells from peripheral blood mononuclear cells, taken in the second trimester of pregnancy. These receptors all come from a female donor in good health, enrolled as a control in a pregnancy study.

The V call is TRBV7-6, the J call TRBJ1-4, with 12 bases identical to TRBD1. The CDR3 consists of 14 residues. V shed 4 bases, J shed 8 bases, and the junction held 2 bases outside the gene matches. From germline, CDR1 is SGHVS and CDR2 FNYEAQ. CDR3 DNA sequence: TGTGCCAGCAGCTCGGGACAGGGGGCGGAAAAACTGTTTTTT. Its translation is CASSSGQGAEKLFF.

The J gene is TRBJ2-1, the V gene TRBV5-1; weak D call: TRBD2 (5 bases). Germline assignment: CDR1 SGHRS and CDR2 YFSETQ. V was shortened by 0 bases and J by 4 bases, with 11 bases between the two germline ends. The CDR3 consists of 15 residues. CDR3 amino acids: CASSLGRGYYNEQFF. Here the CDR3 DNA reads TGCGCCAGCAGCTTGGGTCGGGGTTATTACAATGAGCAGTTCTTC. Combining the CDR3 with reference TRBV5-1 and TRBJ2-1 gives the whole variable domain KAGVTQTPRYLIKTRGQQVTLSCSPISGHRSVSWYQQTPGQGLQFLFEYFSETQRNKGNFPGRFSGRQFSNSRSEMNVSTLELGDSALYLCASSLGRGYYNEQFFGPGTRLTVL.

The count of this clone is one. The rearrangement uses TRBV19 and TRBJ2-3; 10 nucleotides line up with TRBD2. Germline values: CDR1 LNHDA, CDR2 SQIVND (reference sequence). The CDR3 is 18 amino acids. V gave up 3 bases and J gave up 0 bases; unmatched junction bases: 9. CDR3: CASSMVLAGALSTDTQYF. CDR3 bases: TGTGCCAGTAGTATGGTCCTAGCGGGAGCCCTTAGCACAGATACGCAGTATTTT.

This chain links TRBV10-2 with TRBJ1-2; possibly TRBD1 for D (5 bases). Germline V gives CDR1 WSHSY, CDR2 SAAADI. Trimming took off 7 bases at V and 3 bases at J, with 9 bases between the two ends. The CDR3 covers 12 residues. CDR3 region: CASNAGDYGYTF. The DNA of the CDR3 is TGCGCCAGCAATGCGGGGGACTATGGCTACACCTTC.

This clone turned up a few times. The gene calls are TRBV28 and TRBJ2-7; D gene ambiguous. The germline gives CDR1 MDHEN, CDR2 SYDVKM. Trimming stripped 6 bases from V and 3 bases from J, with 15 bases between. The CDR3 has 14 amino acids. CDR3 in DNA: TGTGCCAGCAGCCCCAGGAACAGAGACTACGAGCAGTACTTC. It codes for CASSPRNRDYEQYF.

The chain is built from TRBV13 and TRBJ2-3, with 9 nucleotides matching TRBD2. Germline V gives CDR1 PRHDT, CDR2 FYEKMQ (reference sequence). Unmatched junction bases numbered 7, after V lost 1 base and J lost 2 bases. This CDR3 is built from 17 residues. The CDR3 nucleotides read TGTGCCAGCAGCTTAGCCGCTAGCGGGAAGATCACAGATACGCAGTATTTT. Translating it yields CASSLAASGKITDTQYF.

V usage is TRBV9 and J usage is TRBJ2-1; 16 bases match TRBD2. V was clipped by 3 bases and J by 8 bases; unmatched bases: 14. The CDR3 is 19 amino acids. The germline V gene encodes CDR1 SGDLS and CDR2 YYNGEE. Written as DNA, the CDR3 is TGTGCCAGCAGCGCGAAGGGACTAGCGGGAGGGCGCTCTCCGGATGAGCAGTTCTTC. It yields the protein CASSAKGLAGGRSPDEQFF.

The chain employs TRBV13 and TRBJ2-2, with 7 bases aligning to TRBD1. Trimming removed 3 bases from V and 8 bases from J; junction bases left unmatched: 3. The CDR3 has 13 amino acids. Germline V gene data show CDR1 as PRHDT and CDR2 as FYEKMQ (reference sequence). CDR3 sequence reads: CASSFDRVGELFF. The DNA for the CDR3 is TGTGCCAGCAGCTTTGACAGGGTGGGGGAGCTGTTTTTT. Complete variable domain (other parts from reference TRBV13 and TRBJ2-2): AAGVIQSPRHLIKEKRETATLKCYPIPRHDTVYWYQQGPGQDPQFLISFYEKMQSDKGSIPDRFSAQQFSDYHSELNMSSLELGDSALYFCASSFDRVGELFFGEGSRLTVL.

This rearrangement joins TRBV7-9 to TRBJ2-2; unclear D gene. V was cut by 0 bases and J by 8 bases, with 10 bases left in between. The CDR3 is 14 amino acids. Per the germline V gene, CDR1 is SEHNR and CDR2 is FQNEAQ (reference sequence). CDR3 DNA: TGTGCCAGCAGCTTAGCGCTCTCGGAGGGGGAGCTGTTTTTT. This codes for CASSLALSEGELFF.

The chain links TRBV28 to TRBJ2-7, with 7 bases fitting TRBD1. The CDR3 sequence is 13 residues long. Losses at the gene ends were 8 bases for V and 0 bases for J; bases not matched to a gene: 4. Germline CDR1 and CDR2: MDHEN and SYDVKM. CDR3 DNA: TGTGCCAGCCTAAGGGACAGCTCCTACGAGCAGTACTTC. Its protein is CASLRDSSYEQYF.

The chain combines TRBV5-4 with TRBJ1-1; no firm D call. Per germline, CDR1 SGHNT and CDR2 YYREEE (reference sequence). Trimming removed 4 bases from V and 5 bases from J, with 9 bases in between. The CDR3 loop spans 12 amino acids. The CDR3, as DNA: TGTGCCAGCAGCCGAACGGAGACTGAAGCTTTCTTT. This sequence encodes CASSRTETEAFF. Filled out from reference TRBV5-4 and TRBJ1-1, the complete variable domain reads ETGVTQSPTHLIKTRGQQVTLRCSSQSGHNTVSWYQQALGQGPQFIFQYYREEENGRGNFPPRFSGLQFPNYSSELNVNALELDDSALYLCASSRTETEAFFGQGTRLTVV.

V is TRBV4-1 and J is TRBJ1-4; TRBD1 agrees at 7 bases. The CDR3 covers 14 residues. J was trimmed by 8 bases and V by 7 bases; bases with no gene match: 10. CDR1 is MGHRA, CDR2 YSYEKL, per germline. The CDR3 sequence is CASMGRQGGEKLFF. CDR3 nucleotides: TGCGCCAGCATGGGCCGACAGGGTGGCGAAAAACTGTTTTTT.

This rearrangement joins TRBV11-2 to TRBJ2-2; TRBD1 aligns across 7 bases. The CDR3 totals 14 residues. V was clipped by 3 bases and J by 5 bases; unmatched bases: 3. CDR1 and CDR2 (germline): SGHAT, FQNNGV. In DNA, the CDR3 is TGTGCCAGCAGCTTCACACAGGGGACCGGGGAGCTGTTTTTT. Encoded protein: CASSFTQGTGELFF.

The table lists this clone with a count of one. V is TRBV19 and J is TRBJ1-2; tentative D call: TRBD1 (6 bases). CDR3 size: 15 residues. Trimming cost V 4 bases and J 4 bases, with 16 bases left between them. Germline-derived CDR1 and CDR2 are LNHDA and SQIVND (reference sequence). CDR3 in DNA: TGTGCCAGTAGTACCCGGGACATTGCTGTCTATGGCTACACCTTC. Amino acids: CASSTRDIAVYGYTF.

This sequence joins TRBV7-9 and TRBJ1-3; tentatively, D is TRBD1 (5 bases). V was shortened by 5 bases and J by 1 base, with 12 bases between the two germline ends. Germline V gene sequence: CDR1 SEHNR, CDR2 FQNEAQ (reference sequence). The CDR3 consists of 15 residues. In nucleotides, the CDR3 is TGTGCCAGCAGCATATCCCAGGGTTCTGGAAACACCATATATTTT. Amino acid sequence: CASSISQGSGNTIYF.

This clone appeared a few times. This sequence joins TRBV6-4 and TRBJ2-7, with D perhaps matching TRBD1 (6 bases). Germline V gene sequence: CDR1 MRHNA, CDR2 SNTAGT. The CDR3 length is 14 residues. V was pared by 9 bases and J by 2 bases, with 17 bases between. The DNA for the CDR3 is TGTGCCAGGGATGCTGGGGGCCTCCCCTACGAGCAGTACTTC. Its translation: CARDAGGLPYEQYF.

The genes are TRBV28 and TRBJ1-5; 10 bases are a match to TRBD1. Germline V CDR1 and CDR2: MDHEN, SYDVKM. This CDR3 region has 13 residues. V shed 8 bases and J 2 bases; nucleotides not matched to a gene: 0. As DNA, the CDR3 is TGTGCCAGCGGACAGGGGGGCAATCAGCCCCAGCATTTT. Amino acid sequence: CASGQGGNQPQHF. The full variable domain, in which reference TRBV28 and TRBJ1-5 provide the parts outside the CDR3, is DVKVTQSSRYLVKRTGEKVFLECVQDMDHENMFWYRQDPGLGLRLIYFSYDVKMKEKGDIPEGYSVSREKKERFSLILESASTNQTSMYLCASGQGGNQPQHFGDGTRLSIL.

This chain joins TRBV9 and TRBJ2-3, with 8 nucleotides matching TRBD2. Trimming cost V 0 bases and J 3 bases; bases outside gene matches: 3. Germline CDR1 is SGDLS and CDR2 is YYNGEE. This CDR3 has 15 amino acids. Here the CDR3 reads CASSVGGGGTDTQYF. The CDR3, as DNA: TGTGCCAGCAGCGTAGGAGGCGGGGGGACAGATACGCAGTATTTT. The variable domain in full, completed from reference TRBV9 and TRBJ2-3, reads DSGVTQTPKHLITATGQRVTLRCSPRSGDLSVYWYQQSLDQGLQFLIQYYNGEERAKGNILERFSAQQFPDLHSELNLSSLELGDSALYFCASSVGGGGTDTQYFGPGTRLTVL.

The rearrangement uses TRBV6-5 and TRBJ2-5, with TRBD1 as a possible D gene (5 bases). Germline V lookup: CDR1 MNHEY, CDR2 SVGAGI. With 7 bases removed from V and 1 base from J, the gap between germline ends came to 13 bases. The CDR3 length is 14 residues. The CDR3 sequence: CASTPLGVQETQYF. CDR3 nucleotides: TGTGCCAGCACCCCTTTAGGGGTCCAAGAGACCCAGTACTTC.

The rearrangement links TRBV6-5 to TRBJ2-1; 8 positions match TRBD2. The ends lost 4 bases at V and 7 bases at J; junction bases unmatched: 12. The germline CDR1 and CDR2 sequences are MNHEY and SVGAGI. The CDR3 totals 16 residues. The chain's CDR3 is CASSSLSGGYGNEQFF. CDR3 in DNA: TGTGCCAGCAGTTCCCTCAGCGGGGGCTACGGGAATGAGCAGTTCTTC.